This T cell receptor beta chain was identified in a study of Graves' ophthalmopathy and Graves' hyperthyroidism. Overall study findings and caveats: Detected in blood as well were most expanded thyroid clonotypes with frequency above 0.001.

The study amplified TCR beta CDR3 regions using RNA transcripts. First-round RT-PCR relied on HTBI primers, and a second-round multiplex PCR came next. Each CDR3 protein gets one entry after TCRdb re-called the multiplex PCR reads with MiXCR. The repertoire holds about 620,000 distinct CDR3 sequences, about 20% seen once, with approximately 7% in the top ten. Unmatched junction bases numbered 5, after V lost 9 bases and J lost 3 bases. The germline CDR1 and CDR2 sequences are MNHNS and SASEGT. The CDR3 is made up of 12 amino acids. If no ophthalmopathy appeared within 18 months of follow-up, hyperthyroidism was termed stable. In this cohort, patients with other autoimmune diseases, uncontrolled infections, pregnancy or lactation were excluded. As diagnostic evidence, clinical symptoms, serum thyroxine, TRAb, thyroid ultrasound and orbital computed tomography were relied upon. This clonotype was recorded many times. Its target is not known.

The rearrangement links TRBV6-1 to TRBJ2-7; 7 bases fit TRBD2. The source material was peripheral blood. The receptor comes from a woman younger than 35 with stable Graves' hyperthyroidism. Some clones in this sample may be carry-over from other donors' samples. The CDR3 loop reads CASSGQNYEQYF. CDR3 in DNA: TGTGCCAGTAGCGGGCAGAACTACGAGCAGTACTTC.